This is a list of T cell receptor beta chains from one sample in a study of blood T cell repertoires in COVID-19. Repertoires were generated with immunoSEQ multiplex PCR, while TCRdb's copy carries only in-frame clones and drops some. The sample records 100,000 to 150,000 clones, around 79% being singletons. Sequenced input: peripheral blood. These receptors originate from a man aged 45-65 years with acute or convalescent COVID-19. The CDR3 runs from the conserved cysteine through the conserved F or W. Fields, in order: clone size, V gene, J gene, D gene, CDR3 protein, CDR3 DNA. D genes are given only for firm matches. A clone size is listed for some rows: how often the clone was seen (once, few, many), or a class if it is expanded.

size: -
V: TRBV5-1
J: TRBJ1-6
D: -
CDR3: CASSLETADNSPLHF
DNA: TGCGCCAGCAGCTTGGAAACAGCGGATAATTCACCCCTCCACTTT

size: -
V: TRBV5-4
J: TRBJ2-5
D: TRBD1
CDR3: CASSLGQGAGGKTQYF
DNA: TGTGCCAGCAGCTTGGGTCAGGGGGCAGGGGGGAAGACCCAGTACTTC

size: -
V: TRBV4-1
J: TRBJ1-4
D: -
CDR3: CASSQDRGSPATNEKLFF
DNA: TGCGCCAGCAGCCAAGATCGAGGCAGTCCAGCTACTAATGAAAAACTGTTTTTT

size: -
V: TRBV13
J: TRBJ2-7
D: -
CDR3: CASSPQGTYEQYF
DNA: TGTGCCAGCAGCCCTCAGGGGACCTACGAGCAGTACTTC

size: -
V: TRBV5-1
J: TRBJ1-3
D: TRBD1
CDR3: CASSFGQGAGNTIYF
DNA: TGCGCCAGCAGCTTTGGGCAGGGGGCTGGAAACACCATATATTTT

size: -
V: TRBV5-1
J: TRBJ2-5
D: -
CDR3: CASSTGQGGETQYF
DNA: TGCGCCAGCAGCACGGGACAAGGCGGAGAGACCCAGTACTTC

size: once
V: TRBV1
J: TRBJ2-5
D: -
CDR3: CTSSQGTGDWETQYF
DNA: TGCACCAGCAGCCAAGGTACGGGAGACTGGGAGACCCAGTACTTC

size: -
V: TRBV6-5
J: TRBJ2-1
D: TRBD1
CDR3: CASSLGTGYNEQFF
DNA: TGTGCCAGCAGCCTCGGGACAGGATACAATGAGCAGTTCTTC

size: -
V: TRBV29-1
J: TRBJ1-1
D: -
CDR3: CSVDPGRADTEAFF
DNA: TGCAGCGTTGATCCCGGGAGGGCGGACACTGAAGCTTTCTTT

size: -
V: TRBV2
J: TRBJ1-3
D: -
CDR3: CASSEAGQTGNTIYF
DNA: TGTGCCAGCAGTGAAGCGGGGCAGACTGGAAACACCATATATTTT

size: -
V: TRBV6-6
J: TRBJ1-5
D: -
CDR3: CASSYREQPQHF
DNA: TGTGCCAGCAGTTACAGGGAGCAGCCCCAGCATTTT

size: -
V: TRBV7-9
J: TRBJ2-1
D: TRBD2
CDR3: CASSLDGLAGGSIEQFF
DNA: TGTGCCAGCAGCTTAGACGGCTTAGCGGGGGGGTCCATTGAGCAGTTCTTC

size: -
V: TRBV6-1
J: TRBJ2-3
D: -
CDR3: CASSAGPSALGRTDTQYF
DNA: TGTGCCAGCAGTGCGGGGCCTAGCGCCCTCGGTCGCACAGATACGCAGTATTTT